The following is a T cell receptor beta chain sequence with its context. In germline, CDR1 is SGDLS, CDR2 YYNGEE. V dropped 0 bases and J dropped 5; count of bases not matched to a gene: 0. The CDR3 consists of 14 residues. As handled by the study authors: Scientists estimated how many nucleated cells there were by amplifying reference gene primers. Only in-frame clones appear in the TCRdb table, and some are missing; sequencing was by immunoSEQ multiplex PCR. V and J calls and clone size follow that table, whereas D and trimming were derived from the DNA. The sample yields about 44,000 clones, approximately 79% seen once. The sample belongs to a study of blood T cell repertoires in COVID-19. For the study at large: From T cells, B-cell-depleted T cells, or PBMCs came the material, which was cDNA or gDNA.

This TCR derives from a human donor in a cohort sampled during active COVID-19. The sample was peripheral blood. The V and J genes are TRBV9 and TRBJ2-2; 8 nucleotides line up with TRBD2. This CDR3 is CASSVAGGTGELFF. The DNA of the CDR3 is TGTGCCAGCAGCGTAGCGGGGGGGACCGGGGAGCTGTTTTTT.